These 5 T cell receptor beta chains were all obtained from the same sample, sequenced in a study of siplizumab effects on memory and regulatory T cells. Here immunoSEQ multiplex PCR was the method, and the copy in TCRdb shows in-frame clones only, minus some. In the table there are 99,000 or so clones, 93% of which are singletons. Material for sequencing was CD4+ T cells sorted from blood. The source is a human donor in good health.

V is TRBV5-4 and J is TRBJ2-7; 7 bases align to TRBD2. V was pared by 0 bases and J by 3 bases, with 3 bases of the junction left unmatched. The CDR3 consists of 14 residues. In germline, CDR1 is SGHNT, CDR2 YYREEE (reference sequence). The CDR3: CASSLEGGSYEQYF. The DNA for the CDR3 is TGTGCCAGCAGCTTGGAGGGCGGGAGCTACGAGCAGTACTTC.

The V and J genes are TRBV20-1 and TRBJ2-5; D not resolved. The DNA end favors TRBJ2-7, so the J call may be wrong. CDR3 size: 11 residues. CDR1 and CDR2 (germline): DFQATT, SNEGSKA (reference sequence). This CDR3 is CSAQDNYEQYF. DNA for the CDR3: TGCAGTGCTCAAGACAACTACGAGCAGTACTTC.

The chain links TRBV7-3 to TRBJ2-3; no firm D call. Trimming removed 1 base from V and 2 bases from J, with 10 bases in between. Germline loops: CDR1 SGHTA, CDR2 FQGTGA. The CDR3 runs 15 residues. The CDR3 protein is CASSLRARFTDTQYF. The DNA for the CDR3 is TGTGCCAGCAGCTTAAGGGCCAGATTCACAGATACGCAGTATTTT. Variable domain in full (rest from reference TRBV7-3 and TRBJ2-3): GAGVSQTPSNKVTEKGKYVELRCDPISGHTALYWYRQSLGQGPEFLIYFQGTGAADDSGLPNDRFFAVRPEGSVSTLKIQRTERGDSAVYLCASSLRARFTDTQYFGPGTRLTVL.

The V and J genes are TRBV6-1 and TRBJ1-4; 8 bases fit TRBD1. CDR1 is MNHNS and CDR2 is SASEGT in the germline V gene. With V trimmed by 4 bases and J by 6 bases, 7 bases remained unmatched. This CDR3 is 15 amino acids long. Here the CDR3 reads CASSASWTGHEKLFF. CDR3 nucleotide sequence: TGTGCCAGCAGTGCTTCATGGACAGGGCATGAAAAACTGTTTTTT.

This clone was found a few times. The chain is built from TRBV6-1 and TRBJ1-1; maybe TRBD1 (5 bases). The CDR3 spans 13 residues. The germline CDR1 and CDR2 sequences are MNHNS and SASEGT. V was pared by 4 bases and J by 4 bases, with 10 bases between. In nucleotides, the CDR3 is TGTGCCAGCAGTGTCGTGGGGGTCACTGAAGCTTTCTTT. Protein: CASSVVGVTEAFF.